Following are 5 T cell receptor beta chains from one sample sequenced in a study of T cells in Graves' hyperthyroidism and ophthalmopathy. Authors of the study amplified TCR beta CDR3 regions from RNA transcripts. A first-round RT-PCR of the TCR CDR3 used the HTBI primer set. TCRdb analysed the multiplex PCR reads with MiXCR anew, one entry per CDR3 protein. The top ten hold over 15% of the sample, which has approximately 720,000 distinct CDR3 sequences, around 20% seen once. The sequenced material came from blood. All receptors derive from a woman aged 45-65 years with Graves' hyperthyroidism that later progressed to Graves' ophthalmopathy.

This clonotype was seen just once. J is TRBJ2-4 and V is TRBV6-1; 7 bases fit TRBD2. The CDR3 sequence is 13 residues long. Per germline, CDR1 MNHNS and CDR2 SASEGT. The trim removed 2 bases at V and 9 bases at J, leaving 4 bases unmatched. The CDR3, as DNA: TGTGCCAGCAGTGAACGGGGGGAGAGCATTCAGTACTTC. It translates to CASSERGESIQYF.

This clonotype appeared once. The chain joins TRBV20-1 to TRBJ2-3; D might be TRBD2 (6 bases). CDR1 is DFQATT, CDR2 SNEGSKA, per germline (reference sequence). The length of the CDR3 is 12 residues. With 6 bases removed from V and 4 bases from J, the gap between germline ends came to 11 bases. The CDR3 DNA reads TGCAGTGCCCCATCTAGCGCAGATACGCAGTATTTT. This gives the protein CSAPSSADTQYF.

A few counts support this clonotype. This chain joins TRBV19 and TRBJ2-6, with D unclear. In germline, CDR1 is LNHDA, CDR2 SQIVND (reference sequence). Trimming stripped 6 bases from V and 0 bases from J, with 6 bases between. The CDR3 runs to 14 residues. CDR3 DNA: TGTGCCAGTAGGTCAGGCTCTGGGGCCAACGTCCTGACTTTC. Amino acids: CASRSGSGANVLTF.

This clonotype has a handful of counts. The chain carries TRBV24-1 and TRBJ1-1; D gene ambiguous. CDR1 and CDR2 (germline): KGHDR, SFDVKD. The CDR3 sequence is 11 residues long. The ends were cut back, 7 bases at V and 5 bases at J, with 7 bases in the middle. The chain's CDR3 is CATSTETEAFF. The CDR3 DNA is TGTGCCACCAGCACGGAGACTGAAGCTTTCTTT.

The V gene is TRBV29-1, the J gene TRBJ2-2; TRBD2 agrees at 13 bases. Germline V lookup: CDR1 SQVTM, CDR2 ANQGSEA. After removal of 6 bases from V and 6 bases from J, the junction contained 4 bases not matched to a gene. CDR3 length equals 14 residues. This chain's CDR3 is CSVATSGGAGELFF. For the CDR3, the DNA is TGCAGCGTGGCCACTAGCGGGGGGGCCGGGGAGCTGTTTTTT.